Below are 32 T cell receptor beta chains sequenced from a single sample in a study of T-cell memory formation after mild COVID-19. TCRdb reprocessed the 5' RACE reads via MiXCR and lists one record per CDR3 protein. The sample holds 450,000 or so distinct CDR3 sequences, roughly 23% seen once. Source material: PBMCs or a T cell subset sorted from them (not recorded which). Receptor source: an adult woman who had mild COVID-19 (a few samples of this study predate the infection). Cell type and time point are not known.

The chain links TRBV7-2 to TRBJ1-5; 9 positions agree with TRBD1. The V segment lost 4 bases and the J segment 6 bases; nucleotides outside the gene matches: 7. CDR1 is SGHTA, CDR2 FQGNSA, per germline. CDR3 length equals 15 residues. The CDR3 loop is CASSSQGARGQPQHF. The CDR3 bases are TGTGCCAGCAGCTCACAGGGGGCACGGGGTCAGCCCCAGCATTTT.

The rearrangement joins TRBV30 to TRBJ1-1, with a possible D match to TRBD1 (5 bases). V lost 4 bases, J lost 4 bases, and 13 bases lay in between. The CDR3 totals 13 residues. From germline, CDR1 is GTSNPN and CDR2 SVGIG (reference sequence). CDR3 in DNA: TGTGCCTGGACCTCGGCCGGGGGCACTGAAGCTTTCTTT. As protein: CAWTSAGGTEAFF.

This clonotype appeared a few times. V and J are TRBV5-1 and TRBJ2-1; 13 nucleotides line up with TRBD2. Trimming at V came to 3 bases and at J to 8 bases, leaving 5 bases not matched to a gene. Germline-derived CDR1 and CDR2 are SGHRS and YFSETQ. The length of the CDR3 is 15 residues. Written as DNA, the CDR3 is TGCGCCAGCAGCTCTGGACTAGCGGGAGTCGATGAGCAGTTCTTC. Amino acid sequence: CASSSGLAGVDEQFF.

This clonotype occurred a few times. This chain connects TRBV5-5 to TRBJ2-3, with 10 bases that match TRBD2. Germline V gene data show CDR1 as SGHKS and CDR2 as YYEKEE (reference sequence). The CDR3 consists of 17 residues. V shed 4 bases, J shed 0 bases, and the junction held 8 bases outside the gene matches. CDR3 protein: CASSPVRTSGSTDTQYF. DNA for the CDR3: TGTGCCAGCAGCCCGGTGCGGACTAGCGGAAGCACAGATACGCAGTATTTT. The entire variable domain, with the rest obtained from reference TRBV5-5 and TRBJ2-3, is as follows: DAGVTQSPTHLIKTRGQQVTLRCSPISGHKSVSWYQQVLGQGPQFIFQYYEKEERGRGNFPDRFSARQFPNYSSELNVNALLLGDSALYLCASSPVRTSGSTDTQYFGPGTRLTVL.

The gene calls are TRBV28 and TRBJ2-7; TRBD2 aligns across 7 bases. V gave up 4 bases and J gave up 0 bases; unmatched junction bases: 9. Germline-derived CDR1 and CDR2 are MDHEN and SYDVKM. This CDR3 is built from 16 residues. The CDR3 DNA is TGTGCCAGCAGTTCCGGGGGGTCGGACGGCTCCTACGAGCAGTACTTC. It is translated as CASSSGGSDGSYEQYF.

This clonotype occurred a few times. CDR3 in DNA: TGTGCCAGCTCCTCCCTACAGGGTACTAACACTGAAGCTTTCTTT. Its translation: CASSSLQGTNTEAFF. This chain links TRBV18 with TRBJ1-1; D may be TRBD1 (6 bases). This CDR3 is 15 amino acids long. With 6 bases removed from V and 2 bases from J, the gap between germline ends came to 16 bases. Germline lookup yields CDR1 KGHSH and CDR2 LQKENI. Combining the CDR3 with reference TRBV18 and TRBJ1-1 gives the whole variable domain NAGVMQNPRHLVRRRGQEARLRCSPMKGHSHVYWYRQLPEEGLKFMVYLQKENIIDESGMPKERFSAEFPKEGPSILRIQQVVRGDSAAYFCASSSLQGTNTEAFFGQGTRLTVV.

V usage is TRBV9 and J usage is TRBJ2-5; no reliable D call. Trimming cost V 0 bases and J 5 bases, with 11 bases left between them. Germline V gene sequence: CDR1 SGDLS, CDR2 YYNGEE. This CDR3 has 14 residues. The CDR3 nucleotides read TGTGCCAGCAGCGTAGATTCGAGGTCGGAGACCCAGTACTTC. Protein sequence: CASSVDSRSETQYF.

V usage is TRBV5-1 and J usage is TRBJ2-7; 8 bases are a match to TRBD2. CDR1 SGHRS and CDR2 YFSETQ come from the germline V gene. Losses at the gene ends were 5 bases for V and 4 bases for J; bases not matched to a gene: 8. The CDR3 is 14 amino acids. The CDR3 sequence is CASRHSGAEYEQYF. DNA for the CDR3: TGCGCCAGCAGACATAGCGGGGCGGAATACGAGCAGTACTTC. The full variable domain, its missing parts supplied by reference TRBV5-1 and TRBJ2-7, is KAGVTQTPRYLIKTRGQQVTLSCSPISGHRSVSWYQQTPGQGLQFLFEYFSETQRNKGNFPGRFSGRQFSNSRSEMNVSTLELGDSALYLCASRHSGAEYEQYFGPGTRLTVT.

The chain carries TRBV10-3 and TRBJ2-1; a possible D gene is TRBD1 (6 bases). CDR3 size: 13 residues. The V and J ends lost 3 bases and 10 bases respectively, with 13 bases between them. The germline CDR1 and CDR2 sequences are ENHRY and SYGVKD. CDR3 residues: CAISDSRGKEQFF. In DNA form, the CDR3 reads TGTGCCATCAGTGACTCCAGGGGTAAGGAGCAGTTCTTC.

The chain combines TRBV7-3 with TRBJ1-1; D remains unclear. With 4 bases removed from V and 5 bases from J, the gap between germline ends came to 11 bases. Looked up from germline, CDR1 is SGHTA and CDR2 is FQGTGA. The CDR3 loop spans 13 amino acids. CDR3 residues: CASSYGLGTEAFF. CDR3 nucleotide sequence: TGTGCCAGCAGCTATGGACTCGGAACTGAAGCTTTCTTT.

J is TRBJ2-2 and V is TRBV24-1, with 7 bases fitting TRBD1. Germline-derived CDR1 and CDR2 are KGHDR and SFDVKD. With 5 bases clipped from V and 7 bases from J, the junction kept 9 bases outside the gene matches. The CDR3 extends over 15 amino acids. The CDR3 region is CATSGYERGHGELFF. Here the CDR3 DNA reads TGTGCCACCAGTGGGTATGAGAGGGGGCACGGGGAGCTGTTTTTT.

This chain joins TRBV5-1 and TRBJ2-1; 7 nucleotides agree with TRBD2. Trimming removed 0 bases from V and 7 bases from J; junction bases left unmatched: 10. Germline V lookup: CDR1 SGHRS, CDR2 YFSETQ. There are 16 residues in the CDR3. The CDR3 DNA is TGCGCCAGCAGCTTGGGAGAGCGGGGCCGTGGGAATGAGCAGTTCTTC. Translated: CASSLGERGRGNEQFF. Full variable domain (outside the CDR3, taken from reference TRBV5-1 and TRBJ2-1): KAGVTQTPRYLIKTRGQQVTLSCSPISGHRSVSWYQQTPGQGLQFLFEYFSETQRNKGNFPGRFSGRQFSNSRSEMNVSTLELGDSALYLCASSLGERGRGNEQFFGPGTRLTVL.

V and J are TRBV7-2 and TRBJ2-7, with 12 bases identical to TRBD1. The CDR3 consists of 15 residues. Germline CDR1 SGHTA, CDR2 FQGNSA. V lost 5 bases to trimming and J lost 2 bases; unmatched junction nucleotides: 4. The CDR3 nucleotides read TGTGCCAGCAGCGTCCGGGACAGGGGGCCCTACGAGCAGTACTTC. Translation: CASSVRDRGPYEQYF.

A remark on this clonotype: An end of the junction does not agree with germline; a read error may underlie this. The V gene is TRBV15, the J gene TRBJ1-2, with 9 bases lining up with TRBD1. The germline gives CDR1 LNHNV, CDR2 YYDKDF (reference sequence). The CDR3 is made up of 16 amino acids. CDR3: CATSRDNPGTGPLGPF. As DNA, the CDR3 is TGTGCCACCAGCAGAGATAACCCCGGGACAGGGCCTCTGGGCCCCTTC.

The genes are TRBV18 and TRBJ2-7, with 10 bases identical to TRBD1. Germline values: CDR1 KGHSH, CDR2 LQKENI. The CDR3 sequence is 17 residues long. The V gene end was trimmed by 3 bases and the J gene end by 1 base; junction bases not matched to a gene: 9. In DNA, the CDR3 is TGTGCCAGCTCACCCAGTCCCGGACAGGGGGGATCCTACGAGCAGTACTTC. Amino acid sequence: CASSPSPGQGGSYEQYF.

In this sample, this clonotype turned up once. This chain connects TRBV2 to TRBJ2-7; 12 bases agree with TRBD2. CDR1 is SNHLY and CDR2 is FYNNEI in the germline V gene. The CDR3 is 15 amino acids. V shed 6 bases and J 5 bases; nucleotides not matched to a gene: 8. This CDR3 reads CASRALAGGHHEQYF. In nucleotides, the CDR3 is TGTGCCAGCAGGGCACTAGCGGGGGGCCACCACGAGCAGTACTTC.

The rearrangement links TRBV29-1 to TRBJ2-3, with 10 bases lining up with TRBD2. V was clipped by 7 bases and J by 1 base; unmatched bases: 2. The CDR3 is 13 amino acids. The V gene's germline CDR1 is SQVTM and CDR2 ANQGSEA. The CDR3 coding sequence is TGCAGCGCTAGCGGGAGTCGCACAGATACGCAGTATTTT. This codes for CSASGSRTDTQYF.

This clonotype was counted a few times. This sequence joins TRBV12-3 or TRBV12-4 and TRBJ2-1; D gene unclear. The CDR3 contains 13 residues. With 0 bases removed from V and 7 bases from J, the gap between germline ends came to 7 bases. As DNA, the CDR3 is TGTGCCAGCAGTTTAGCGGGGTGGAATGAGCAGTTCTTC. Translation gives CASSLAGWNEQFF.

This clonotype was found many times. The rearrangement links TRBV20-1 to TRBJ2-3; 7 positions match TRBD2. Germline loops: CDR1 DFQATT, CDR2 SNEGSKA (reference sequence). V was pared by 5 bases and J by 2 bases, with 7 bases of the junction left unmatched. The CDR3 extends over 14 amino acids. CDR3 bases: TGCAGTGCTCGATCTAGCGGATACACAGATACGCAGTATTTT. Its translation is CSARSSGYTDTQYF.

J is TRBJ2-1 and V is TRBV6-5; D is possibly TRBD2 (5 bases). This CDR3 region has 14 residues. Germline V gene data show CDR1 as MNHEY and CDR2 as SVGAGI. Trimming shortened V by 8 bases and J by 5 bases, and 16 bases separated the two germline ends. CDR3 nucleotides: TGTGCCAGCGGTTCGAGGGTGGGCGACAATGAGCAGTTCTTC. As protein: CASGSRVGDNEQFF.

This clonotype was counted between two and nine times. The chain joins TRBV6-5 to TRBJ2-2, with D maybe TRBD2 (6 bases). CDR1 is MNHEY and CDR2 is SVGAGI in the germline V gene. The CDR3 loop spans 15 amino acids. V dropped 0 bases and J dropped 6 bases, with 11 bases sitting between them. The CDR3 DNA is TGTGCCAGCAGTTACTCGGGGAGGAGTTCCGGGGAGCTGTTTTTT. Translated, it gives CASSYSGRSSGELFF.

The chain joins TRBV4-2 to TRBJ2-1, with 9 positions matching TRBD1. This CDR3 has 17 residues. The V and J ends lost 3 bases and 9 bases, in that order; junction bases with no gene match: 15. Looked up from germline, CDR1 is LGHNA and CDR2 is YNFKEQ. The CDR3 protein is CASSQTNVGQGYREQFF. For the CDR3, the DNA is TGTGCCAGCAGCCAGACGAATGTGGGACAGGGCTACCGTGAGCAGTTCTTC.

The J gene is TRBJ2-5, the V gene TRBV5-1; tentatively, D is TRBD2 (5 bases). Between the trimmed V and J ends, which lost 8 bases and 3 bases, there was a span of 17 bases. The germline gives CDR1 SGHRS, CDR2 YFSETQ. This CDR3 is 14 amino acids long. The CDR3 is CASTRGSQKETQYF. The CDR3 coding sequence is TGCGCCAGTACACGGGGTTCGCAGAAAGAGACCCAGTACTTC.

V and J are TRBV29-1 and TRBJ1-1, with 8 bases identical to TRBD1. The V segment lost 1 base and the J segment 4 bases; nucleotides outside the gene matches: 2. Germline-derived CDR1 and CDR2 are SQVTM and ANQGSEA. The CDR3 has 13 residues. The CDR3 loop reads CSVEGQGITEAFF. CDR3 in DNA: TGCAGCGTTGAAGGACAGGGGATCACTGAAGCTTTCTTT.

A few counts support this clonotype. The CDR3 nucleotides read TGTGCCAGCAGCCCATGGGTCCCGGAGGGCGAGCAGTACTTC. This sequence encodes CASSPWVPEGEQYF. This chain joins TRBV7-2 and TRBJ2-7, with D perhaps TRBD2 (6 bases). The CDR3 sequence is 14 residues long. CDR1 is SGHTA, CDR2 FQGNSA, per germline. Trimming cost V 5 bases and J 6 bases, with 17 bases left between them.

This clonotype was recorded a few times. V and J are TRBV7-2 and TRBJ2-4; 10 bases are a match to TRBD2. V lost 1 base and J lost 9; bases outside the gene matches: 0. Germline V gene data show CDR1 as SGHTA and CDR2 as FQGNSA. The CDR3 length is 13 residues. The CDR3 region is CASSLGTSGIQYF. The CDR3 DNA reads TGTGCCAGCAGCTTAGGGACTAGCGGCATTCAGTACTTC.

The chain recombines TRBV7-2 with TRBJ1-6; 8 nucleotides line up with TRBD1. Germline V lookup: CDR1 SGHTA, CDR2 FQGNSA. The CDR3 spans 16 residues. The ends lost 3 bases at V and 6 bases at J; junction bases unmatched: 7. The CDR3 DNA follows: TGTGCCAGCAGCTTTGATCTTACAGGGGGTAATTCACCCCTCCACTTT. Protein: CASSFDLTGGNSPLHF.

The J gene is TRBJ2-7, the V gene TRBV27, with a tentative D call TRBD2 (5 bases). Trimming pared 10 bases from V and 0 bases from J, leaving 22 bases between. The length of the CDR3 is 16 residues. The germline V gene has CDR1 MNHEY and CDR2 SMNVEV (reference sequence). The CDR3 loop reads CAKGVRGSVLSYEQYF. The CDR3, as DNA: TGTGCCAAAGGAGTACGAGGGTCCGTCCTCTCCTACGAGCAGTACTTC.

The sample holds a few counts of this clonotype. This chain uses TRBV9 with TRBJ2-6, with 8 bases identical to TRBD2. Germline V gene lookup returns CDR1 SGDLS and CDR2 YYNGEE. This CDR3 is built from 15 residues. Trimming at V came to 3 bases and at J to 2 bases, leaving 1 base not matched to a gene. CDR3 DNA: TGTGCCAGCAGCGGTAGCGGGACTGGGGCCAACGTCCTGACTTTC. Amino acid sequence: CASSGSGTGANVLTF. Together with reference TRBV9 and TRBJ2-6, the CDR3 gives the full variable domain: DSGVTQTPKHLITATGQRVTLRCSPRSGDLSVYWYQQSLDQGLQFLIQYYNGEERAKGNILERFSAQQFPDLHSELNLSSLELGDSALYFCASSGSGTGANVLTFGAGSRLTVL.

In its sample, this clonotype was seen many times. V and J are TRBV5-4 and TRBJ2-5, with 10 bases that match TRBD2. The CDR3 has 16 amino acids. The trim removed 3 bases at V and 5 bases at J, leaving 10 bases unmatched. Germline V CDR1 and CDR2: SGHNT, YYREEE (reference sequence). The CDR3 DNA reads TGTGCCAGCAGCTGGAGGCGGCTAGCGGGGGTGGAGACCCAGTACTTC. Encoded protein: CASSWRRLAGVETQYF.

This chain joins TRBV5-1 and TRBJ1-1; D unresolved. Germline V gives CDR1 SGHRS, CDR2 YFSETQ. The CDR3 sequence is 13 residues long. The V end lost 0 bases, the J end lost 3 bases, and 6 bases lay between the germline ends. Written as DNA, the CDR3 is TGCGCCAGCAGCTTGGAAGTGGACACTGAAGCTTTCTTT. Translated, it gives CASSLEVDTEAFF.

V is TRBV18 and J is TRBJ1-1; the D is unclear. CDR3 length: 12 residues. Germline V gene lookup returns CDR1 KGHSH and CDR2 LQKENI. Trimming left V 2 bases short and J 8 bases short, with 9 bases between. CDR3 DNA sequence: TGTGCCAGCTCACCAAGAGGAGAAGAAGCTTTCTTT. Amino acid sequence: CASSPRGEEAFF. Supplemented by reference TRBV18 and TRBJ1-1, the full variable domain reads NAGVMQNPRHLVRRRGQEARLRCSPMKGHSHVYWYRQLPEEGLKFMVYLQKENIIDESGMPKERFSAEFPKEGPSILRIQQVVRGDSAAYFCASSPRGEEAFFGQGTRLTVV.